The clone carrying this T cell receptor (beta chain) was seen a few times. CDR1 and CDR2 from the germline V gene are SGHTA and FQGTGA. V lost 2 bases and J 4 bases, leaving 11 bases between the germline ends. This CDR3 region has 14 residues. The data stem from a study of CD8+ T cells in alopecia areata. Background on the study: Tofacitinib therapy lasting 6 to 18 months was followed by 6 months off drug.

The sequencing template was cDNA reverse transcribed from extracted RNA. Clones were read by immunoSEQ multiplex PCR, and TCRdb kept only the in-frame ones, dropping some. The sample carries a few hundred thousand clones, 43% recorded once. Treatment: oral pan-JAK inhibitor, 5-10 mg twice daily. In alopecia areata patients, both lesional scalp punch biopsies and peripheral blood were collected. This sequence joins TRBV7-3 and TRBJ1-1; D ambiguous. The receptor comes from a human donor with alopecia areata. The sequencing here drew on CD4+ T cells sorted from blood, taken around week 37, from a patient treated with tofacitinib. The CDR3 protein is CASSLRGHSTEAFF. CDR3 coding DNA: TGTGCCAGCAGCTTACGAGGGCACAGCACTGAAGCTTTCTTT.